The rows below give T cell receptor beta chains drawn from one sample of a study of OX40 agonist ivuxolimab in advanced cancers. Profiled with immunoSEQ multiplex PCR; TCRdb holds only in-frame clones, not every one. Found here are about 90,000 clones, 91% of them singletons; the top ten hold roughly 8.7%. Sequencing used CD4+ or CD8+ T cells sorted from blood, obtained in a trial of the OX40 agonist ivuxolimab. These receptor sequences come from an adult with an advanced solid tumor such as melanoma, head and neck, liver or kidney cancer. Both conserved end residues are part of each CDR3. The order of the fields is clone size, V gene, J gene, D gene, CDR3 length, CDR3 protein, CDR3 DNA. A D gene is named only where the DNA matches it firmly. Clone size is shown for a subset of rows, as once, few, many or a class of expanded clone.

>NA|TRBV2|TRBJ2-1|TRBD2|17
CASSAQREGPSYNEQFF
TGTGCCAGCAGTGCGCAGCGGGAGGGCCCGTCCTACAATGAGCAGTTCTTC
>NA|TRBV4-1|TRBJ1-2|TRBD1|15
CASSQDPGTVYGYTF
TGCGCCAGCAGCCAAGACCCCGGGACAGTCTATGGCTACACCTTC
>NA|TRBV2|TRBJ2-7|TRBD1|19
CASSERGDRGSVSSYEQYF
TGTGCCAGCAGTGAACGGGGGGACAGGGGTTCAGTTAGCTCCTACGAGCAGTACTTC
>NA|TRBV5-1|TRBJ2-5|NA|11
CASSLEETQYF
TGCGCCAGCAGCTTGGAAGAGACCCAGTACTTC
>NA|TRBV4-2|TRBJ2-1|NA|13
CASSQGVGNEQFF
TGTGCCAGCAGCCAAGGCGTCGGCAATGAGCAGTTCTTC
>NA|TRBV19|TRBJ1-2|NA|16
CASNDAAAGANYGYTF
TGTGCCAGTAATGATGCCGCGGCAGGCGCTAACTATGGCTACACCTTC
>NA|TRBV30|TRBJ1-1|NA|12
CAWSDVGTEAFF
TGTGCCTGGAGTGATGTTGGGACTGAAGCTTTCTTT
>NA|TRBV28|TRBJ1-2|TRBD1|19
CASSSEKPGQGPPNYGYTF
TGTGCCAGCAGCTCTGAGAAACCGGGACAGGGGCCCCCTAACTATGGCTACACCTTC
>NA|TRBV19|TRBJ1-2|TRBD1|14
CASSTQGQEYGYTF
TGTGCCAGTAGTACCCAGGGACAGGAGTATGGCTACACCTTC
>NA|TRBV4-1|TRBJ2-1|TRBD2|15
CASSHAGLAAARQFF
TGCGCCAGCAGCCATGCGGGACTAGCGGCGGCAAGGCAGTTCTTC
>NA|TRBV7-8|TRBJ2-7|TRBD2|14
CASSLSLAGAEQYF
TGTGCCAGCAGCTTATCTCTAGCGGGAGCTGAGCAGTACTTC
>NA|TRBV19|TRBJ2-3|NA|14
CASKFGGHTDTQYF
TGTGCCAGTAAATTCGGAGGGCACACAGATACGCAGTATTTT
>NA|TRBV21-1|TRBJ2-1|NA|16
CASSTFMGGPTYEQFF
TGTGCCAGCAGCACCTTTATGGGGGGACCCACGTATGAGCAGTTCTTC
>NA|TRBV4-1|TRBJ2-2|NA|19
CASSQEFIGLGGGTGELFF
TGCGCCAGCAGCCAAGAATTCATTGGGCTAGGGGGAGGCACCGGGGAGCTGTTTTTT
>NA|TRBV18|TRBJ2-7|NA|14
CASSPRGSGYEQYF
TGTGCCAGCTCACCACGCGGGTCGGGTTACGAGCAGTACTTC
>once|TRBV30|TRBJ2-1|NA|13
CAWSWMTGNEQFF
TGTGCCTGGAGTTGGATGACCGGCAATGAGCAGTTCTTC
>NA|TRBV5-6|TRBJ2-1|TRBD2|15
CASSLGLAGNNEQFF
TGTGCCAGCAGCTTGGGTCTAGCGGGGAACAATGAGCAGTTCTTC
>NA|TRBV7-8|TRBJ1-1|NA|13
CASSLDLGTEAFF
TGTGCCAGCAGCTTAGATTTGGGAACTGAAGCTTTCTTT
>NA|TRBV30|TRBJ2-7|NA|15
CAWTRHGGWTYEQYF
TGTGCCTGGACCCGTCATGGGGGGTGGACCTACGAGCAGTACTTC
>NA|TRBV19|TRBJ2-7|TRBD1|14
CASSHTGGSYEQYF
TGTGCCAGTAGTCATACAGGGGGCTCGTACGAGCAGTACTTC
>NA|TRBV29-1|TRBJ2-1|NA|10
CSVGIDEQFF
TGCAGCGTCGGTATCGATGAGCAGTTCTTC
>few|TRBV5-5|TRBJ1-2|NA|12
CASTLGLRGYTF
TGTGCCAGCACTCTCGGACTCAGAGGCTACACCTTC
>NA|TRBV18|TRBJ2-2|TRBD2|16
CASLTSGSPNTGELFF
TGTGCCAGCTTGACTAGCGGGAGTCCGAACACCGGGGAGCTGTTTTTT
>NA|TRBV30|TRBJ2-7|TRBD2|17
CAWVPGWASGRYYEQYF
TGTGCCTGGGTACCTGGGTGGGCTAGCGGGAGGTACTACGAGCAGTACTTC
>NA|TRBV30|TRBJ1-1|NA|11
CAWIRITEAFF
TGTGCCTGGATCCGGATCACTGAAGCTTTCTTT
>NA|TRBV5-4|TRBJ2-1|NA|13
CASTSNVFNEQFF
TGTGCCAGCACCTCGAATGTCTTCAATGAGCAGTTCTTC
>NA|TRBV4-1|TRBJ2-5|NA|14
CASSQDGGRETQYF
TGCGCCAGCAGCCAAGATGGGGGAAGGGAGACCCAGTACTTC
>NA|TRBV4-1|TRBJ2-5|NA|13
CASSLGVRETQYF
TGCGCCAGCAGCCTTGGGGTCCGGGAGACCCAGTACTTC
>NA|TRBV7-7|TRBJ2-2|NA|13
CASSLDLGGELFF
TGTGCTAGCAGCTTAGATCTAGGCGGGGAGCTGTTTTTT
>NA|TRBV2|TRBJ2-2|NA|17
CASSEAPARGGTGELFF
TGTGCCAGCAGTGAAGCGCCGGCCAGGGGAGGAACCGGGGAGCTGTTTTTT
>NA|TRBV6-1|TRBJ2-1|TRBD1|15
CASSQPGTGGNEQFF
TGTGCCAGCAGTCAGCCCGGGACAGGGGGCAATGAGCAGTTCTTC
>NA|TRBV2|TRBJ1-2|NA|14
CASRTGTANYGYTF
TGTGCCAGCAGGACCGGGACGGCTAACTATGGCTACACCTTC
>NA|TRBV21-1|TRBJ2-7|NA|12
CAYRGGSYEQYF
TGTGCCTACAGGGGAGGCTCCTACGAGCAGTACTTC
>NA|TRBV9|TRBJ1-2|NA|17
CASSELLPGGQHYGYTF
TGTGCCAGCAGCGAACTACTCCCCGGGGGGCAGCACTATGGCTACACCTTC
>NA|TRBV19|TRBJ2-1|TRBD2|15
CASSFTSGSRNEQFF
TGTGCCAGTAGTTTCACTAGCGGGAGTAGGAATGAGCAGTTCTTC
>NA|TRBV4-2|TRBJ2-5|TRBD2|15
CASSQGGRGEETQYF
TGTGCCAGCAGCCAAGGAGGGAGGGGAGAGGAGACCCAGTACTTC
>NA|TRBV2|TRBJ2-1|TRBD2|14
CASSRRAGGDEQFF
TGTGCCAGCAGTAGGAGAGCGGGAGGGGATGAGCAGTTCTTC
>few|TRBV27|TRBJ1-2|NA|14
CATLPAGGGYGYTF
TGTGCCACCCTTCCCGCTGGGGGCGGCTATGGCTACACCTTC
>once|TRBV5-4|TRBJ2-1|TRBD2|15
CASRPSGSPYNEQFF
TGTGCCAGCAGGCCCAGCGGGAGTCCCTACAATGAGCAGTTCTTC
>NA|TRBV4-1|TRBJ1-1|NA|15
CASSPTLLQGSEAFF
TGCGCCAGCAGCCCGACCTTATTGCAGGGCTCTGAAGCTTTCTTT
>NA|TRBV4-2|TRBJ2-3|TRBD2|17
CASSPQEREGLADTQYF
TGTGCCAGCAGCCCCCAGGAGCGGGAGGGCCTCGCAGATACGCAGTATTTT
>NA|TRBV27|TRBJ2-3|NA|14
CASSSDSSTDTQYF
TGTGCCAGCAGTTCCGACTCGTCCACAGATACGCAGTATTTT
>NA|TRBV6-1|TRBJ2-7|NA|14
CASSEYLSSYEQYF
TGTGCCAGCAGTGAATATCTAAGCTCCTACGAGCAGTACTTC
>NA|TRBV4-2|TRBJ1-2|TRBD1|15
CASSQGVRGREGYTF
TGTGCCAGCAGCCAAGGGGTCAGGGGGCGCGAGGGCTACACCTTC
>NA|TRBV2|TRBJ2-7|TRBD1|16
CASSEGWTGYLYEQYF
TGTGCCAGCAGTGAAGGATGGACAGGGTACCTCTACGAGCAGTACTTC
>NA|TRBV18|TRBJ2-5|TRBD1|14
CASSLGQGEETQYF
TGTGCCAGCTCCTTAGGACAGGGTGAAGAGACCCAGTACTTC
>NA|TRBV10-1|TRBJ2-2|NA|15
CASSGGSLATGELFF
TGCGCCAGCAGTGGGGGAAGCCTAGCGACCGGGGAGCTGTTTTTT
>few|TRBV7-9|TRBJ1-2|NA|14
CASSLGRSRDVYTF
TGTGCCAGCAGCTTAGGAAGGTCCAGAGATGTCTACACCTTC
>once|TRBV11-2|TRBJ1-2|NA|14
CASSLDGFRYGYTF
TGTGCCAGCAGCTTAGACGGGTTTCGCTATGGCTACACCTTC
>NA|TRBV29-1|TRBJ2-2|TRBD2|14
CSVETSGLTGELFF
TGCAGCGTTGAAACTAGCGGGCTTACCGGGGAGCTGTTTTTT
>NA|TRBV4-2|TRBJ2-7|NA|13
CASSPRRGYEQYF
TGTGCCAGCAGCCCCCGGAGAGGATACGAGCAGTACTTC
>NA|TRBV9|TRBJ2-1|TRBD2|14
CASSARTSPNEQFF
TGTGCCAGCAGCGCAAGGACTAGCCCCAATGAGCAGTTCTTC
>NA|TRBV4-1|TRBJ2-5|TRBD2|20
CASSQDLGSGRKGKRETQYF
TGCGCCAGCAGCCAAGATCTAGGTAGCGGGAGGAAAGGCAAAAGAGAGACCCAGTACTTC
>NA|TRBV6-1|TRBJ2-1|NA|15
CASSEGPQQYNEQFF
TGTGCCAGCAGTGAAGGACCCCAGCAGTACAATGAGCAGTTCTTC
>NA|TRBV7-9|TRBJ2-7|NA|13
CASSLQLGVGQYF
TGTGCCAGCAGCTTACAGCTCGGCGTAGGGCAGTACTTC
>NA|TRBV6-6|TRBJ2-7|TRBD1|15
CASRIAGTGLYEQYF
TGTGCCAGCAGGATAGCCGGGACAGGGCTCTACGAGCAGTACTTC
>NA|TRBV10-3|TRBJ1-2|NA|15
CAISDGQILNYGYTF
TGTGCCATCAGTGATGGGCAGATCCTTAACTATGGCTACACCTTC
>NA|TRBV10-3|TRBJ2-7|NA|13
CAISGGRGDEQYF
TGTGCCATCAGTGGTGGCAGGGGAGACGAGCAGTACTTC
>NA|TRBV4-2|TRBJ2-1|NA|15
CASSQELERNNEQFF
TGTGCCAGCAGCCAAGAGCTTGAGAGAAACAATGAGCAGTTCTTC
>NA|TRBV11-2|TRBJ2-7|NA|16
CASSPGAGAVSYEQYF
TGTGCCAGCAGCCCTGGGGCGGGGGCCGTCTCCTACGAGCAGTACTTC